One and the same sample provided the 9 T cell receptor beta chains below, sequenced in a study of blood T cell repertoires in COVID-19. Libraries were prepared by immunoSEQ multiplex PCR; TCRdb keeps only in-frame clonotypes and omits some of them. The repertoire holds under 200,000 clones, with around nine tenths as singletons. Material for sequencing was peripheral blood. The receptors come from an older man with acute or convalescent COVID-19.

The chain combines TRBV6-5 with TRBJ1-4, with D maybe TRBD1 (6 bases). Looked up from germline, CDR1 is MNHEY and CDR2 is SVGAGI. The CDR3 loop spans 14 amino acids. Trimming took 2 bases from V and 8 from J, leaving 12 bases between them. CDR3 in amino acids: CASSYNRAGEKLFF. The CDR3 bases are TGTGCCAGCAGTTACAACAGGGCAGGGGAAAAACTGTTTTTT.

The rearrangement links TRBV19 to TRBJ1-3, with D possibly being TRBD1 (6 bases). The CDR3 is 14 amino acids. CDR1 is LNHDA, CDR2 SQIVND, per germline (reference sequence). Trimming took 8 bases from V and 3 from J, leaving 14 bases between them. CDR3 DNA: TGTGCCAGTTACCGTGGGGGCGGTGGAAACACCATATATTTT. Translated, it gives CASYRGGGGNTIYF.

This chain links TRBV6-5 with TRBJ2-2; D remains ambiguous. The CDR3 loop spans 12 amino acids. CDR1 and CDR2 from the germline V gene are MNHEY and SVGAGI. The V and J ends lost 2 bases and 7 bases respectively, with 5 bases between them. In DNA, the CDR3 is TGTGCCAGCAGTTACCGACACGGGGAGCTGTTTTTT. Residues: CASSYRHGELFF.

The chain's CDR3 is CASSYSSLGAEKLFF. The CDR3, as DNA: TGTGCCAGCAGTTACTCGAGTTTGGGGGCTGAAAAACTGTTTTTT. The chain links TRBV6-5 to TRBJ1-4, with D perhaps matching TRBD1 (6 bases). V was cut by 0 bases and J by 7 bases, with 12 bases left in between. The CDR3 consists of 15 residues. CDR1 is MNHEY and CDR2 is SVGAGI in the germline V gene.

The chain is built from TRBV3-1 (or the pseudogene TRBV3-2) and TRBJ1-6, with 10 nucleotides matching TRBD1. CDR3 length: 14 residues. Trimming at V came to 4 bases and at J to 9 bases, leaving 3 bases not matched to a gene. Germline-derived CDR1 and CDR2 are LGHDT and YNNKEL (reference sequence). CDR3 sequence: CASSPRDRGSPLHF. In DNA, the CDR3 is TGTGCCAGCAGCCCACGGGACAGGGGTTCACCCCTCCACTTT.

This sequence joins TRBV6-2 or TRBV6-3 and TRBJ2-3; 7 bases are a match to TRBD2. CDR3 length equals 17 residues. Unmatched junction bases numbered 9, after V lost 0 bases and J lost 3 bases. Germline CDR1 and CDR2: MNHEY and SVGEGT. CDR3 sequence reads: CASSYSSLAGYTDTQYF. In nucleotides, the CDR3 is TGTGCCAGCAGTTACTCCTCCTTAGCGGGTTATACAGATACGCAGTATTTT.

This rearrangement joins TRBV7-9 to TRBJ1-2; no clear D. Germline V gives CDR1 SEHNR, CDR2 FQNEAQ (reference sequence). The CDR3 loop spans 15 amino acids. V was clipped by 0 bases and J by 8 bases, with 16 bases between them. CDR3 protein: CASSLANYDPRGYTF. DNA for the CDR3: TGTGCCAGCAGCTTAGCCAATTATGACCCCAGGGGCTACACCTTC.

The V and J genes are TRBV20-1 and TRBJ2-5, with 8 bases identical to TRBD2. V was clipped by 3 bases and J by 5 bases; unmatched bases: 17. CDR3 size: 17 residues. Germline-derived CDR1 and CDR2 are DFQATT and SNEGSKA (reference sequence). CDR3 residues: CSASVGSQRGRNETQYF. CDR3 DNA: TGCAGTGCTAGTGTCGGGAGCCAGCGGGGGCGAAATGAGACCCAGTACTTC.

This chain links TRBV18 with TRBJ2-7; D unclear. The CDR3 is 13 amino acids. Trimming removed 0 bases at V and 4 bases at J, with 7 bases between. Germline V gene data show CDR1 as KGHSH and CDR2 as LQKENI. CDR3 DNA: TGTGCCAGCTCACCACCGAACGGTTACGAGCAGTACTTC. Translated: CASSPPNGYEQYF.